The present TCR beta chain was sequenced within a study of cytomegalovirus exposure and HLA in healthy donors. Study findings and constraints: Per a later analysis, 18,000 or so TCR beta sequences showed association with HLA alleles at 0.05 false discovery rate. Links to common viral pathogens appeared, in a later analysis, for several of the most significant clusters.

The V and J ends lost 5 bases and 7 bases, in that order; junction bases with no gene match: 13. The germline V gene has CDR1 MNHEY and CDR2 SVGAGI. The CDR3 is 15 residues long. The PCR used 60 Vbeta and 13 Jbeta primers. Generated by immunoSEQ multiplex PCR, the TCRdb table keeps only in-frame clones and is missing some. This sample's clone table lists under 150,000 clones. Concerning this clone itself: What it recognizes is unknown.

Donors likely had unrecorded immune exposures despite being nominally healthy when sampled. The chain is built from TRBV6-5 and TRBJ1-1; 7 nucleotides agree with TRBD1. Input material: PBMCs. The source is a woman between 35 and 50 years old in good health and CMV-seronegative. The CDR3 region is CASSPRQGWDREAFF. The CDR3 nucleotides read TGTGCCAGCAGTCCCCGACAGGGCTGGGATCGTGAAGCTTTCTTT.